The present T cell receptor (beta chain) was sequenced within a study of T cell repertoires in cytomegalovirus infection. Background on the study: From public TCR beta signatures came an indication of both CMV infection and matching HLA type.

Germline CDR1 reads LNHNV; CDR2 reads YYDKDF (reference sequence). The CDR3 sequence is 15 residues long. Trimming took 9 bases from V and 3 from J, leaving 18 bases between them. Each CDR3 protein is one row after TCRdb ran MiXCR on the reads. The data show 550,000 to 700,000 distinct CDR3 sequences, approximately 40% seen once. In its sample, this clonotype was seen a few times. The antigen is undetermined. This sequence was found in a human donor in good health (CMV status not recorded). Some clones in this sample may be carry-over from other donors' samples. The input for sequencing was cultured PBMCs, taken from culture after CMV antigen stimulation. The V call is TRBV15, the J call TRBJ2-4; D perhaps matches TRBD2 (5 bases). The CDR3 coding sequence is TGTGCCACGACCGACGCGAGGGCGGGCAAAAACATTCAGTACTTC. This gives the protein CATTDARAGKNIQYF.